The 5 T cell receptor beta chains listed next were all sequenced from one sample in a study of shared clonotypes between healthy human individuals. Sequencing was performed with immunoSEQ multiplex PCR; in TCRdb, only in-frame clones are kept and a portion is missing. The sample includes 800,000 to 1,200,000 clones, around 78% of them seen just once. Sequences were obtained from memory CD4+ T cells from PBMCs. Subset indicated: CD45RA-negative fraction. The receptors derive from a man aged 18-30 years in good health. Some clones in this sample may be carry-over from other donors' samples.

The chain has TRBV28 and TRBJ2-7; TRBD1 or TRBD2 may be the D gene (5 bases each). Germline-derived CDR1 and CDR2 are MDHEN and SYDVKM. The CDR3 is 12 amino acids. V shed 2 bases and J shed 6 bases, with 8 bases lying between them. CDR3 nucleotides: TGTGCCAGCAGTTTAGAAGGGACCGAGCAGTACTTC. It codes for CASSLEGTEQYF.

CDR3 sequence (DNA): TGTGCCAGCAGTTCCACCGCGACAGGGACTTCGCTCACCTTC. Translation: CASSSTATGTSLTF. The V call is TRBV6-6, the J call TRBJ1-2; 7 nucleotides match TRBD1. Germline CDR1 MNHNY, CDR2 SVGAGI (reference sequence). V was pared by 4 bases and J by 13 bases, with 15 bases of the junction left unmatched. The length of the CDR3 is 14 residues.

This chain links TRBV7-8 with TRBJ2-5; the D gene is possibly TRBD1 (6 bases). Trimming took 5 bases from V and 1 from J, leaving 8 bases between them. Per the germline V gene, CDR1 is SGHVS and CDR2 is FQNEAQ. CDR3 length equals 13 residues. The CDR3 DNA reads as TGTGCCAGCAGCCAGGGGATCCAAGAGACCCAGTACTTC. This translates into CASSQGIQETQYF.

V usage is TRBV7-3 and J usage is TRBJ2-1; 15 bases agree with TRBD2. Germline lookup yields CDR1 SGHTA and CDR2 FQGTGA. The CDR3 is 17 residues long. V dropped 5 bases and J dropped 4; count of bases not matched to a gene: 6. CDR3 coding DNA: TGTGCCAGCAGCCCCGGACTAGCGGGAGGGACATACAATGAGCAGTTCTTC. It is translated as CASSPGLAGGTYNEQFF.

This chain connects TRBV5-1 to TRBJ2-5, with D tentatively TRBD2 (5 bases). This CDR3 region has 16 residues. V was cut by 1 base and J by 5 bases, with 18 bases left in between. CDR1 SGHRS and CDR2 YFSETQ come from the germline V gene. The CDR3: CASSLRPSSGGETQYF. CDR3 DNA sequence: TGCGCCAGCAGCTTGAGACCCTCCTCAGGCGGGGAGACCCAGTACTTC.